The sequence of this T cell receptor (beta chain) was determined in a study of T-cell reconstitution after alpha-beta-depleted transplantation in children (dated by TCRdb to about 2016). Describing the broader study: T-cell immune reconstitution after TCRalphabeta/CD19-depleted allogeneic hematopoietic cell transplantation in children was quantitatively tracked in the study by means of TCR repertoire profiling.

Library preparation used PCR. Sequenced using an Illumina HiSeq 2500. TCR libraries were prepared with molecular barcoding, using unique molecular identifiers to normalize TCRbeta repertoire quantification. TCRdb redid the processing of the public reads, applying fastp at Q25 and MiXCR, and retained in-frame beta chains. Under each unique CDR3 protein, matching rows form one entry showing the most common genes and DNA. The sample profile shows around 680,000 distinct CDR3 sequences; around 16% of them were found once. The ten largest account for 1.1% of the sample. The sample holds many counts of this clonotype. Its specific antigen is unknown. Base qualities were left out, and no much larger clone turns up one base away. CDR1 and CDR2 are drawn from the germline V gene: SQVTM, ANQGSEA. Measured from the cysteine to the phenylalanine, the CDR3 is 14 residues long. The sequence is cut down to CDR3 DNA, 42 bases in frame from base 1. A distance of 12 bases separates the germline ends of V and J, which lose 4 bases and 1 base respectively.

This sequence uses TRBV29-1 and TRBJ2-3; the D gene is possibly TRBD2, with 5 bases matching. The input for sequencing was PBMCs from the stem cell graft donor, taken from the stem cell graft. The source of this sequence is a human donor who donated a stem cell graft to a child with acute myeloid leukemia. The CDR3: CSVGETSRTDTQYF. The nucleotide sequence reads TGCAGCGTTGGGGAGACCTCCCGCACAGATACGCAGTATTTT.